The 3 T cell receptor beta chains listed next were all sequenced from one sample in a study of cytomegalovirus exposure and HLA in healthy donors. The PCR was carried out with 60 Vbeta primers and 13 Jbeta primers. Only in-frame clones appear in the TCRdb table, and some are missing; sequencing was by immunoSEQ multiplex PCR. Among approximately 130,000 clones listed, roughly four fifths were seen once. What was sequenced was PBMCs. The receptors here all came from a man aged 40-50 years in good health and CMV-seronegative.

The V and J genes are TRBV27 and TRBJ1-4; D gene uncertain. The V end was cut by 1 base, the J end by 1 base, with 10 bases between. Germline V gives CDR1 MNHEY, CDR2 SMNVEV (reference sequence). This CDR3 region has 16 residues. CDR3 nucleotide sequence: TGTGCCAGCAGTTTATTCTCGGGGTTAACTAATGAAAAACTGTTTTTT. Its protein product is CASSLFSGLTNEKLFF. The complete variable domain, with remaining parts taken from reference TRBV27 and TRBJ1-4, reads EAQVTQNPRYLITVTGKKLTVTCSQNMNHEYMSWYRQDPGLGLRQIYYSMNVEVTDKGDVPEGYKVSRKEKRNFPLILESPSPNQTSLYFCASSLFSGLTNEKLFFGSGTQLSVL.

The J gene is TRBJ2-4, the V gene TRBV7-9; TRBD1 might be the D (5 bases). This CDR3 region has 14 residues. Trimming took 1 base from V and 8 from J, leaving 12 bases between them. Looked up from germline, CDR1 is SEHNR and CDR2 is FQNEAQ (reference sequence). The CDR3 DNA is TGTGCCAGCAGCTTAGGGCAGGGCGTAGACATTCAGTACTTC. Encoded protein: CASSLGQGVDIQYF.

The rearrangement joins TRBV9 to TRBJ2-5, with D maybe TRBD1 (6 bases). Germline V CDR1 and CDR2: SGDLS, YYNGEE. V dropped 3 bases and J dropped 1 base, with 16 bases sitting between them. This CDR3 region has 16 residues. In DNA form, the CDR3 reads TGTGCCAGCAGCGCAAAAGGGGGAATCGGCCAAGAGACCCAGTACTTC. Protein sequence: CASSAKGGIGQETQYF.